A selection of T cell receptor beta chains follows, all from one sample in a study of CD8 T cells in ankylosing spondylitis. TCRdb reprocessed the 5' RACE reads via MiXCR and lists one record per CDR3 protein. The sample records over 400,000 distinct CDR3 sequences, roughly a quarter being singletons. Sequenced material: blood, either unsorted or a sorted T cell fraction (not recorded which). Receptors originate from a male donor with ankylosing spondylitis. CDR3s include the opening cysteine and the closing phenylalanine or tryptophan. A D gene is named only where the DNA matches it firmly. Some rows mark clone size as missing; the rest say once, few, many or name a class of expanded clone.

V	size	D	J	CDR3	DNA
TRBV20-1	.	.	TRBJ2-2	CSAPHSSGATGELFF	TGCAGTGCCCCCCACAGCTCAGGGGCCACCGGGGAGCTGTTTTTT
TRBV11-2	.	.	TRBJ2-3	CASSEEGTSTDTQYF	TGTGCCAGCAGCGAGGAGGGGACCAGCACAGATACGCAGTATTTT
TRBV6-2/TRBV6-3	.	.	TRBJ2-1	CASNPVSYNEQFF	TGTGCCAGCAATCCTGTCTCCTACAATGAGCAGTTCTTC
TRBV6-1	many	.	TRBJ2-1	CASSVHEDRGYNEQFF	TGTGCCAGCAGCGTGCATGAGGACAGAGGTTACAATGAGCAGTTCTTC
TRBV5-1	.	TRBD2	TRBJ2-7	CASSPGGIYEQYF	TGCGCCAGCAGCCCGGGGGGGATTTACGAGCAGTACTTC
TRBV11-2	.	.	TRBJ1-1	CASAWGVLNTEAFF	TGTGCCAGCGCCTGGGGGGTACTGAACACTGAAGCTTTCTTT
TRBV12-3/TRBV12-4	.	.	TRBJ2-5	CASSVGGGQETQYF	TGTGCCAGCAGTGTGGGAGGGGGCCAAGAGACCCAGTACTTC
TRBV30	.	.	TRBJ2-2	CAWNRASNTGELFF	TGTGCCTGGAACCGGGCCTCGAACACCGGGGAGCTGTTTTTT
TRBV20-1	.	.	TRBJ1-1	CSAVRGTRDTEAFF	TGCAGTGCCGTGAGGGGGACGCGGGACACTGAAGCTTTCTTT
TRBV10-1	once	.	TRBJ1-2	CASSPKGYFYGYTF	TGCGCCAGCAGCCCCAAAGGCTACTTTTATGGCTACACCTTC
TRBV5-5	few	TRBD2	TRBJ2-1	CASSFLAGAPYNEQFF	TGTGCCAGCAGCTTTCTAGCGGGGGCTCCCTACAATGAGCAGTTCTTC
TRBV11-2	few	TRBD1	TRBJ2-5	CASSLDRGQATQETQYF	TGTGCCAGCAGCTTAGATAGGGGACAGGCAACACAAGAGACCCAGTACTTC
TRBV12-3/TRBV12-4	few	.	TRBJ2-3	CASTKGSFSDTQYF	TGTGCCAGCACTAAGGGGTCTTTCTCAGATACGCAGTATTTT
TRBV12-3/TRBV12-4	.	.	TRBJ2-1	CASRGVPAKRYNEQFF	TGTGCCAGCAGGGGTGTGCCTGCCAAGAGGTACAATGAGCAGTTCTTC
TRBV20-1	.	.	TRBJ2-7	CSAALFHRYEQYF	TGCAGTGCCGCCCTCTTCCATCGCTACGAGCAGTACTTC
TRBV5-1	.	TRBD2	TRBJ2-5	CASSGVAGQETQYF	TGCGCCAGCTCCGGGGTAGCGGGTCAAGAGACCCAGTACTTC
TRBV5-1	.	.	TRBJ2-5	CASSMGGPGETQYF	TGCGCCAGCAGTATGGGGGGCCCCGGGGAGACCCAGTACTTC
TRBV20-1	few	.	TRBJ1-2	CSVPEAPVNYGYTF	TGCAGTGTCCCGGAGGCCCCGGTCAACTATGGCTACACCTTC
TRBV5-1	many	TRBD1	TRBJ2-2	CASSFEGATGELFF	TGCGCCAGCAGCTTTGAGGGGGCCACCGGGGAGCTGTTTTTT
TRBV3-1	.	.	TRBJ2-3	CATGGGYLGTDTQYF	TGTGCCACCGGCGGCGGGTACCTTGGCACAGATACGCAGTATTTT
TRBV20-1	.	.	TRBJ2-1	CSARPARGRGPADEQFF	TGCAGTGCTAGACCAGCACGGGGGCGAGGGCCCGCGGATGAGCAGTTCTTC
TRBV6-6	many	.	TRBJ2-5	CASSYAGGQYF	TGTGCCAGCAGTTACGCTGGAGGCCAGTACTTC
TRBV25-1	few	TRBD2	TRBJ2-7	CASSELADPYEQYF	TGTGCCAGCAGTGAGCTAGCGGACCCCTACGAGCAGTACTTC
TRBV20-1	.	.	TRBJ1-2	CSANYGGPSPGTF	TGCAGTGCTAATTACGGGGGGCCATCTCCCGGGACCTTC
TRBV7-8	few	.	TRBJ1-1	CASSLVRYTEAFF	TGTGCCAGCAGCTTAGTAAGGTACACTGAAGCTTTCTTT
TRBV18	.	.	TRBJ2-5	CASSLTDSWETQYF	TGTGCCAGCTCACTAACGGACAGCTGGGAGACCCAGTACTTC
TRBV5-1	few	.	TRBJ1-1	CASSLLAGQGAEAFF	TGCGCCAGCAGCTTGCTGGCCGGGCAAGGCGCTGAAGCTTTCTTT
TRBV4-2	once	TRBD1	TRBJ1-4	CASRGQATNEKLFF	TGTGCCAGCAGAGGACAGGCAACTAATGAAAAACTGTTTTTT
TRBV4-2	few	TRBD2	TRBJ2-1	CASSQVLAGSNEQFF	TGTGCCAGCAGCCAAGTTTTAGCGGGTAGCAATGAGCAGTTCTTC
TRBV7-2	.	.	TRBJ1-2	CASSLGWTYGYTF	TGTGCCAGCAGCTTAGGCTGGACTTATGGCTACACCTTC
TRBV20-1	few	.	TRBJ2-1	CSALQGGSLHEQFF	TGCAGTGCTCTTCAGGGGGGGAGCCTCCATGAGCAGTTCTTC
TRBV3-1	.	.	TRBJ2-1	CASSQERRGNEQFF	TGTGCCAGCAGCCAAGAGCGGAGAGGGAATGAGCAGTTCTTC
TRBV29-1	few	TRBD1	TRBJ2-1	CSGGNLPHPGQGLFF	TGCAGCGGAGGGAATCTACCCCACCCGGGACAGGGCTTATTCTTC
TRBV7-9	.	.	TRBJ1-3	CASSLQGPALPIYF	TGTGCCAGCAGCCTACAGGGCCCCGCGCTCCCCATATATTTT
TRBV5-1	.	.	TRBJ2-1	CASSLGTGPPHNEQFF	TGCGCCAGCAGCTTGGGAACGGGACCTCCCCACAATGAGCAGTTCTTC
TRBV5-1	few	.	TRBJ1-5	CASSFGANQPQHF	TGCGCCAGCAGCTTCGGGGCAAATCAGCCCCAGCATTTT
TRBV11-3	.	TRBD1	TRBJ2-1	CASSLGTGQGGQFF	TGTGCCAGCAGCTTAGGGACCGGACAGGGCGGGCAGTTCTTC
TRBV29-1	.	TRBD1	TRBJ1-1	CSVPRGGVVNTEAFF	TGCAGCGTTCCCAGGGGGGGGGTGGTGAACACTGAAGCTTTCTTT
TRBV20-1	few	TRBD1	TRBJ1-1	CSAPGQGRLGPF	TGCAGTGCCCCGGGACAGGGACGATTAGGCCCCTTT
TRBV7-9	.	TRBD1	TRBJ2-1	CASSPQGAQQFF	TGTGCCAGCAGCCCGCAGGGGGCCCAGCAGTTCTTC
TRBV11-2	few	TRBD2	TRBJ2-3	CASSNLYSGTTTRRTDTQYF	TGTGCCAGCAGCAACCTTTATAGCGGGACGACCACCCGCAGGACAGATACGCAGTATTTT
TRBV15	.	.	TRBJ2-1	CATQGDAYNEQFF	TGTGCCACCCAGGGCGACGCCTACAATGAGCAGTTCTTC
TRBV12-3/TRBV12-4	.	.	TRBJ2-1	CASTPTGGRGMDEQFF	TGTGCCAGCACCCCCACCGGGGGACGGGGCATGGATGAGCAGTTCTTC
TRBV5-1	.	.	TRBJ1-2	CASSFGLNYGYTF	TGCGCCAGCAGCTTTGGACTAAACTATGGCTACACCTTC
TRBV7-2	.	.	TRBJ2-3	CASSTETAVRTDTQYF	TGTGCCAGCAGCACGGAGACAGCGGTGCGCACAGATACGCAGTATTTT
TRBV7-9	few	.	TRBJ2-7	CASSLVEGVGEQYF	TGTGCCAGCAGCTTAGTTGAGGGAGTGGGTGAGCAGTACTTC
TRBV24-1	few	.	TRBJ2-5	CATSDWELGETQYF	TGTGCCACCAGTGACTGGGAACTGGGGGAGACCCAGTACTTC
TRBV20-1	.	.	TRBJ2-4	CSARDKTKGGNIQYF	TGCAGTGCTAGAGATAAGACCAAAGGAGGAAACATTCAGTACTTC
TRBV20-1	few	.	TRBJ1-4	CSARGASVGTNEKLFF	TGCAGTGCTAGGGGGGCCTCTGTAGGAACTAATGAAAAACTGTTTTTT
TRBV20-1	.	TRBD2	TRBJ2-1	CSAPRTRFNEQFF	TGCAGTGCTCCCCGGACTAGGTTCAATGAGCAGTTCTTC